The 8 T cell receptor beta chains below were found in one sample sequenced in a study of blood T cell repertoires in COVID-19 (dated by TCRdb to the early 2020s). The library was generated by the immunoSEQ multiplex PCR assay. TCRdb's version of the immuneACCESS table is confined to in-frame rearrangements and falls short of the full clone set. An unresolved V gene accounts for under half of the shortfall where checked; the remainder is of unknown origin. The table for this sample lists roughly 100,000 clones; around 80% of them were counted only once. The top ten constitute roughly 20% of the sample. The sample was peripheral blood. The receptor source for this set is a man in his 70s with active or convalescent COVID-19.

The J gene is TRBJ1-4, the V gene TRBV5-1, with a weak D call TRBD1 (5 bases). Germline V gene data show CDR1 as SGHRS and CDR2 as YFSETQ. This CDR3 has 15 residues. V gave up 1 base and J gave up 5 bases, with 12 bases separating them. The CDR3 sequence is CASSLMGTENEKLFF. The DNA for the CDR3 is TGCGCCAGCAGCTTGATGGGGACTGAGAATGAAAAACTGTTTTTT.

A few counts support this clone. The chain links TRBV7-9 to TRBJ2-3, with TRBD2 identical over 7 bases. This CDR3 has 16 amino acids. V lost 0 bases to trimming and J lost 2 bases; unmatched junction nucleotides: 5. CDR1 SEHNR and CDR2 FQNEAQ come from the germline V gene (reference sequence). This CDR3 is CASSLAGTINTDTQYF. In DNA, the CDR3 is TGTGCCAGCAGCTTAGCCGGGACTATTAACACAGATACGCAGTATTTT.

This clone was picked up one time. This chain connects TRBV7-2 to TRBJ2-5; 8 nucleotides match TRBD1. CDR1 and CDR2 from the germline V gene are SGHTA and FQGNSA. This CDR3 comprises 14 residues. Germline trimming cut 4 bases from V and 5 bases from J; bases unmatched to any gene: 6. As DNA, the CDR3 is TGTGCCAGCAGCTCAAAGACAGGGGCGGAGACCCAGTACTTC. Its protein is CASSSKTGAETQYF.

This clone appeared a few times. V usage is TRBV5-1 and J usage is TRBJ2-5, with D possibly being TRBD1 (6 bases). This CDR3 has 14 amino acids. Germline CDR1 SGHRS, CDR2 YFSETQ. V was clipped by 4 bases and J by 0 bases, with 10 bases between them. In DNA, the CDR3 is TGCGCCAGCAGCGCTGGGACACACCAAGAGACCCAGTACTTC. This translates into CASSAGTHQETQYF.

J is TRBJ2-1 and V is TRBV11-2; D remains ambiguous. This CDR3 is 12 amino acids long. V gave up 5 bases and J gave up 2 bases, with 4 bases separating them. Per germline, CDR1 SGHAT and CDR2 FQNNGV. The CDR3 reads CASSVTYNEQFF. The CDR3 DNA reads TGTGCCAGCAGCGTTACCTACAATGAGCAGTTCTTC.

The genes are TRBV7-9 and TRBJ2-7, with 14 positions matching TRBD2. The ends lost 5 bases at V and 7 bases at J; junction bases unmatched: 10. The germline V gene has CDR1 SEHNR and CDR2 FQNEAQ (reference sequence). The CDR3 is made up of 16 amino acids. The DNA of the CDR3 is TGTGCCAGCAGCGCGGGACTAGCGGGAGAATCGGGGGAGCAGTACTTC. The encoded protein is CASSAGLAGESGEQYF.

The chain joins TRBV10-2 to TRBJ2-1; 7 bases are shared with TRBD2. The germline V gene has CDR1 WSHSY and CDR2 SAAADI. J gave up 8 bases and V 6 bases, and 7 bases lay outside the gene matches. The CDR3 runs 13 residues. CDR3: CASRNPGGDEQFF. As DNA, the CDR3 is TGCGCCAGCAGGAACCCGGGAGGCGATGAGCAGTTCTTC.

This clone has just a few counts. The chain joins TRBV19 to TRBJ2-3; TRBD1 matches at 7 bases. J lost 4 bases, V lost 3 bases, and 4 bases had no gene match. CDR1 LNHDA and CDR2 SQIVND come from the germline V gene (reference sequence). The CDR3 has 14 residues. This CDR3 is CASSMTGTSDTQYF. Here the CDR3 DNA reads TGTGCCAGTAGTATGACAGGGACCTCAGATACGCAGTATTTT. The variable domain in full, completed from reference TRBV19 and TRBJ2-3, reads DGGITQSPKYLFRKEGQNVTLSCEQNLNHDAMYWYRQDPGQGLRLIYYSQIVNDFQKGDIAEGYSVSREKKESFPLTVTSAQKNPTAFYLCASSMTGTSDTQYFGPGTRLTVL.